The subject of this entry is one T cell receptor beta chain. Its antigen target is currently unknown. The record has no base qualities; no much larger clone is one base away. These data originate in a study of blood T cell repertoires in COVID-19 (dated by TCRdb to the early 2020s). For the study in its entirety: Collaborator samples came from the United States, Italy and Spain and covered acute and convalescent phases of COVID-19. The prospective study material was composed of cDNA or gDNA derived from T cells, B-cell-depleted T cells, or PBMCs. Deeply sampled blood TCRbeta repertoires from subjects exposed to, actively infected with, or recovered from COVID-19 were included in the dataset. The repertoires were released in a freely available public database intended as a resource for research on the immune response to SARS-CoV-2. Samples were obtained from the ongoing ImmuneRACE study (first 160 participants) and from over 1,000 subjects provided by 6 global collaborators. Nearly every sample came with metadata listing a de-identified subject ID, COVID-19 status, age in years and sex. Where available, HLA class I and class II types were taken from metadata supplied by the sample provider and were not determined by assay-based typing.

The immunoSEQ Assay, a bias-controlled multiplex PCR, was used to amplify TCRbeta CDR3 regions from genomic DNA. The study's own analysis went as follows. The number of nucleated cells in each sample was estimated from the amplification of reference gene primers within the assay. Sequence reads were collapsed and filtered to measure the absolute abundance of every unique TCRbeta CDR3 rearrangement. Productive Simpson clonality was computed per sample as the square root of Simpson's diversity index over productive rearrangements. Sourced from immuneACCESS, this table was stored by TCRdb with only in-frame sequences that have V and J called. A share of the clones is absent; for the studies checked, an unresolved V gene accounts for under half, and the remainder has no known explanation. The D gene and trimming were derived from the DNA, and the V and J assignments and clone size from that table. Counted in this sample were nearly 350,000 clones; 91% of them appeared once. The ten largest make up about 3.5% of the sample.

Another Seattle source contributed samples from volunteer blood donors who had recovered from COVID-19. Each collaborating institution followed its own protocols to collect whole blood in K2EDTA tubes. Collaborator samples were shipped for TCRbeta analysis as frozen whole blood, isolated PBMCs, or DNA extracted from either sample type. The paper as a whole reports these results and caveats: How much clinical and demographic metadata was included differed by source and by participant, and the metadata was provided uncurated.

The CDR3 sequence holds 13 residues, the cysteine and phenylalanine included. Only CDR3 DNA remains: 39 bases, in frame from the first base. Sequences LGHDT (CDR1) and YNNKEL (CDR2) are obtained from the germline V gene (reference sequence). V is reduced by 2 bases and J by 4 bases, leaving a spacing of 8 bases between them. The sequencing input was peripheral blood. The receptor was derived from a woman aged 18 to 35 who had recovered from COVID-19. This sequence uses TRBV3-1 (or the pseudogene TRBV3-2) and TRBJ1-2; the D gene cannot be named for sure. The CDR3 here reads CASSQRALYGYTF. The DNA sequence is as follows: TGTGCCAGCAGCCAACGCGCTCTCTATGGCTACACCTTC.